Presented here are 19 T cell receptor beta chains from one specimen sequenced in a study of molecular identifiers for immune sequencing clone quantification. Using its own MiXCR run on the PCR reads, TCRdb lists one record per CDR3 protein. The sample holds about half a million distinct CDR3 sequences, around 21% seen once. Material: naive CD8+ T cells from blood, with Jurkat cell RNA spiked in. As to subset: FACS-sorted CD8+CD4-CCR7+CD45RA+ naive T cells. The receptors were sampled from a human donor in good health. Some libraries in this study had Jurkat cell RNA spiked in.

This clonotype has at least ten counts. The chain joins TRBV5-1 to TRBJ2-3; D is perhaps TRBD2 (6 bases). This CDR3 contains 15 residues. With 2 bases removed from V and 0 bases from J, the gap between germline ends came to 10 bases. Germline assignment: CDR1 SGHRS and CDR2 YFSETQ. As DNA, the CDR3 is TGCGCCAGCAGCTTTTACGGGGGTAGCACAGATACGCAGTATTTT. This translates into CASSFYGGSTDTQYF.

This clonotype was detected many times. The DNA of the CDR3 is TGTGCCAGCAGTTTACGGACGACAGGGTATCAGCCCCAGCATTTT. Translating it yields CASSLRTTGYQPQHF. The genes are TRBV12-3 or TRBV12-4 and TRBJ1-5; 7 nucleotides align to TRBD1. The J segment lost 5 bases and the V segment lost 2 bases, leaving 6 bases of the junction unmatched. CDR3 length: 15 amino acids.

The table lists this clonotype with many counts. V gene TRBV4-3 combines with J gene TRBJ1-1, with D tentatively TRBD1 (5 bases). The germline V gene encodes CDR1 LGHNA and CDR2 YSLEER. V was trimmed by 0 bases and J by 1 base, leaving 6 bases between them. The CDR3 runs to 14 residues. Written as DNA, the CDR3 is TGCGCCAGCAGCCAAGAGGGGCAGAACACTGAAGCTTTCTTT. Protein product: CASSQEGQNTEAFF.

V gene TRBV19 combines with J gene TRBJ2-2; 7 bases agree with TRBD1. This CDR3 has 17 amino acids. Trimming at V came to 5 bases and at J to 2 bases, leaving 11 bases not matched to a gene. From germline, CDR1 is LNHDA and CDR2 SQIVND (reference sequence). CDR3 sequence (DNA): TGTGCCAGTAGTTCAGGGACAGTAAAAATTAACACCGGGGAGCTGTTTTTT. This codes for CASSSGTVKINTGELFF. Complete variable domain (other parts from reference TRBV19 and TRBJ2-2): DGGITQSPKYLFRKEGQNVTLSCEQNLNHDAMYWYRQDPGQGLRLIYYSQIVNDFQKGDIAEGYSVSREKKESFPLTVTSAQKNPTAFYLCASSSGTVKINTGELFFGEGSRLTVL.

V is TRBV9 and J is TRBJ2-3; the D gene is possibly TRBD1 (6 bases). Trimming cost V 7 bases and J 2 bases, with 14 bases left between them. Germline V gene data show CDR1 as SGDLS and CDR2 as YYNGEE. The CDR3 spans 14 residues. This chain's CDR3 is CASAVGDTTDTQYF. The CDR3 DNA follows: TGTGCCAGCGCTGTGGGGGACACCACAGATACGCAGTATTTT.

This clonotype was observed at least ten times. The gene calls are TRBV4-1 and TRBJ1-5; 9 bases map to TRBD1. This CDR3 spans 16 amino acids. Unmatched junction bases numbered 5, after V lost 0 bases and J lost 5 bases. The germline V gene has CDR1 MGHRA and CDR2 YSYEKL. CDR3 coding DNA: TGCGCCAGCAGCCAAGAGGGACAGGGCTTCGATCAGCCCCAGCATTTT. Its protein product is CASSQEGQGFDQPQHF.

Worth noting for this clonotype: This may come from a read error, since a much larger clone is one base off. The chain uses TRBV7-6 and TRBJ2-3, with a possible D match to TRBD2 (6 bases). This CDR3 has 14 amino acids. Trimming took off 7 bases at V and 1 base at J, with 12 bases between the two ends. Germline V gene data show CDR1 as SGHVS and CDR2 as FNYEAQ. In DNA, the CDR3 is TGTGCCAGCAACCATCAGCGGGGCACAGATACGCAGTATTTT. Its protein is CASNHQRGTDTQYF.

In this sample, this clonotype turned up many times. This chain joins TRBV12-3 or TRBV12-4 and TRBJ1-1; D is uncertain. V was pared by 3 bases and J by 6 bases, with 5 bases between. CDR3 size: 11 residues. The CDR3 spells CASSFGSEAFF. As DNA, the CDR3 is TGTGCCAGCAGTTTCGGGTCTGAAGCTTTCTTT.

This rearrangement joins TRBV27 to TRBJ2-3; possible D gene TRBD1, 7 bases. V was cut by 7 bases and J by 1 base, with 15 bases left in between. Germline CDR1 and CDR2: MNHEY and SMNVEV (reference sequence). There are 15 residues in the CDR3. Written as DNA, the CDR3 is TGTGCCAGCACCAACACAGGGGAGGGCACAGATACGCAGTATTTT. This translates into CASTNTGEGTDTQYF.

The CDR3 loop reads CSARTSGSYYEQYF. The CDR3 DNA reads as TGCAGTGCACGCACTAGCGGGAGTTACTACGAGCAGTACTTC. The chain joins TRBV20-1 to TRBJ2-7; 11 nucleotides line up with TRBD2. CDR1 DFQATT and CDR2 SNEGSKA come from the germline V gene (reference sequence). J was trimmed by 3 bases and V by 6 bases; bases with no gene match: 7. This CDR3 has 14 amino acids.

This clonotype was picked up many times. The rearrangement joins TRBV20-1 to TRBJ2-7; the match to TRBD2 covers 10 bases. The V segment lost 4 bases and the J segment 4 bases; nucleotides outside the gene matches: 7. Per germline, CDR1 DFQATT and CDR2 SNEGSKA (reference sequence). The CDR3 totals 14 residues. DNA of the CDR3: TGCAGTGCTAATGCACTAGCGGGGCAGTACGAGCAGTACTTC. Its translation is CSANALAGQYEQYF.

To note about this clonotype: One base away lies a much larger clone, so this may be a sequencing read error. The chain links TRBV27 to TRBJ2-7; perhaps TRBD2 as D (6 bases). The V and J ends lost 3 bases and 5 bases respectively, with 14 bases between them. The CDR3 runs 14 residues. CDR1 is MNHEY and CDR2 is SMNVEV in the germline V gene (reference sequence). The CDR3 DNA follows: TGTGCCAGCAGTTTTTCGTCGGGGGACCACGAGCAGTACTTC. This gives the protein CASSFSSGDHEQYF.

The chain carries TRBV7-2 and TRBJ2-7; 13 bases match TRBD2. The germline V gene encodes CDR1 SGHTA and CDR2 FQGNSA. The CDR3 sequence is 20 residues long. V shed 2 bases, J shed 4 bases, and the junction held 17 bases outside the gene matches. DNA of the CDR3: TGTGCCAGCAGCTTATATCCCACCGGGACTAGCGGGACAGACCAATACGAGCAGTACTTC. Amino acids: CASSLYPTGTSGTDQYEQYF.

This clonotype was counted many times. The chain combines TRBV7-9 with TRBJ2-3; 8 bases line up with TRBD2. V lost 5 bases, J lost 2 bases, and 6 bases stayed unmatched. The length of the CDR3 is 15 residues. Germline-derived CDR1 and CDR2 are SEHNR and FQNEAQ (reference sequence). CDR3 bases: TGTGCCAGCAGCAAACGACTAGCGCACACAGATACGCAGTATTTT. It yields the protein CASSKRLAHTDTQYF.

The chain combines TRBV29-1 with TRBJ2-7, with D perhaps matching TRBD1 (6 bases). The CDR3 extends over 14 amino acids. Trimming took off 0 bases at V and 5 bases at J, with 14 bases between the two ends. Germline CDR1 and CDR2: SQVTM and ANQGSEA. The CDR3 region is CSVEEVGASNEQYF. In nucleotides, the CDR3 is TGCAGCGTTGAAGAGGTGGGGGCTAGCAACGAGCAGTACTTC.

On this clonotype: A much larger clone lies a single base off, so this may be a read error. CDR3 DNA: TGTGCCAGCAGCGTAGACTTGTTCGCTGAAGCTTTCTTT. Its protein product is CASSVDLFAEAFF. The V and J genes are TRBV9 and TRBJ1-1; D gene uncertain. CDR1 is SGDLS, CDR2 YYNGEE, per germline. Trimming stripped 0 bases from V and 6 bases from J, with 9 bases between. There are 13 residues in the CDR3.

The chain joins TRBV12-3 or TRBV12-4 to TRBJ2-5; maybe TRBD1 (5 bases). This CDR3 region has 13 residues. Trimming took 4 bases from V and 5 from J, leaving 11 bases between them. The CDR3 is CASSSNRIETQYF. The CDR3, as DNA: TGTGCCAGCAGTTCGAACAGGATTGAGACCCAGTACTTC.

This clonotype was counted a few times. CDR3 nucleotide sequence: TGTGCCAGCGGTCAGGGGGCGACTAATGAAAAACTGTTTTTT. Translation: CASGQGATNEKLFF. V and J are TRBV6-5 and TRBJ1-4; the match to TRBD1 covers 8 bases. The germline V gene has CDR1 MNHEY and CDR2 SVGAGI. There are 14 residues in the CDR3. Losses at the gene ends were 8 bases for V and 2 bases for J; bases not matched to a gene: 4.

V gene TRBV13 combines with J gene TRBJ2-3; a weak D match, TRBD2 (5 bases). With 6 bases removed from V and 0 bases from J, the gap between germline ends came to 13 bases. Per germline, CDR1 PRHDT and CDR2 FYEKMQ (reference sequence). The CDR3 is 15 residues long. CDR3 sequence: CASSPTRTSTDTQYF. DNA for the CDR3: TGTGCCAGCAGTCCCACCAGGACTAGCACAGATACGCAGTATTTT. Full variable domain (rest looked up from reference TRBV13 and TRBJ2-3): AAGVIQSPRHLIKEKRETATLKCYPIPRHDTVYWYQQGPGQDPQFLISFYEKMQSDKGSIPDRFSAQQFSDYHSELNMSSLELGDSALYFCASSPTRTSTDTQYFGPGTRLTVL.